These 9 T cell receptor beta chains share one sample of origin, sequenced in a study of T cell changes during pregnancy in multiple sclerosis. Sequencing was performed with immunoSEQ multiplex PCR; in TCRdb, only in-frame clones are kept and a portion is missing. The sample lists about 29,000 clones, 85% to 95% occurring once. The source was CD8+ T cells from peripheral blood mononuclear cells, collected before pregnancy. The receptor set was obtained from a female donor with multiple sclerosis, enrolled in a pregnancy study.

This chain joins TRBV19 and TRBJ1-2; 7 nucleotides line up with TRBD1. This CDR3 contains 16 residues. V shed 4 bases, J shed 2 bases, and the junction held 10 bases outside the gene matches. Germline V gene data show CDR1 as LNHDA and CDR2 as SQIVND (reference sequence). The CDR3 loop is CASSTRDRARNYGYTF. CDR3 nucleotides: TGTGCCAGTAGTACGCGAGACAGGGCCAGAAACTATGGCTACACCTTC.

This rearrangement joins TRBV11-2 to TRBJ2-7, with a tentative D call TRBD1 (6 bases). The CDR3 covers 14 residues. Germline CDR1 reads SGHAT; CDR2 reads FQNNGV. Trimming cost V 0 bases and J 3 bases, with 9 bases left between them. The CDR3 DNA reads as TGTGCCAGCAGCTTAGAAAGGGGGAACTACGAGCAGTACTTC. Protein product: CASSLERGNYEQYF.

This chain connects TRBV11-3 to TRBJ2-1; 9 bases match TRBD1. V shed 4 bases and J 9 bases; nucleotides not matched to a gene: 7. The CDR3 extends over 14 amino acids. Per germline, CDR1 SGHNT and CDR2 YENEEA. CDR3 DNA sequence: TGTGCCAGCAGCTCCCGACAGGGGGAGGGTGAGCAGTTCTTC. As protein: CASSSRQGEGEQFF.

By sample share, this clone is medium-sized. The sample carries other DNA sequences with the same CDR3. The chain couples TRBV4-2 to TRBJ1-1; TRBD1 matches at 10 bases. V lost 3 bases to trimming and J lost 4 bases; unmatched junction nucleotides: 5. The CDR3 sequence is 15 residues long. Germline values: CDR1 LGHNA, CDR2 YNFKEQ. The CDR3 spells CASSQARTGGTEAFF. CDR3 DNA: TGTGCCAGCAGCCAGGCACGGACAGGGGGCACTGAAGCTTTCTTT.

The genes are TRBV19 and TRBJ2-4, with D perhaps TRBD2 (6 bases). Germline V CDR1 and CDR2: LNHDA, SQIVND (reference sequence). This CDR3 spans 13 amino acids. V dropped 6 bases and J dropped 8 bases, with 14 bases sitting between them. The CDR3 nucleotides read TGTGCCAGTAGACTGGGAGGTAGGGACATTCAGTACTTC. Translating gives CASRLGGRDIQYF.

V gene TRBV20-1 combines with J gene TRBJ2-7; D call uncertain. The CDR3 runs to 11 residues. The germline gives CDR1 DFQATT, CDR2 SNEGSKA (reference sequence). V was pared by 3 bases and J by 7 bases, with 10 bases between. The chain's CDR3 is CSASAVVEQYF. CDR3 bases: TGCAGTGCTAGTGCAGTCGTGGAGCAGTACTTC.

This chain connects TRBV30 to TRBJ2-7; D is perhaps TRBD2 (5 bases). The CDR3 sequence is 14 residues long. V was trimmed by 2 bases and J by 5 bases, leaving 16 bases between them. CDR1 is GTSNPN, CDR2 SVGIG, per germline (reference sequence). The CDR3 sequence: CAWSYAGDGNEQYF. Written as DNA, the CDR3 is TGTGCCTGGAGTTATGCTGGAGACGGGAACGAGCAGTACTTC.

The V and J genes are TRBV27 and TRBJ2-3; possibly TRBD2 for D (6 bases). Germline CDR1 reads MNHEY; CDR2 reads SMNVEV (reference sequence). The CDR3 sequence is 19 residues long. The germline V and J ends were trimmed by 5 bases and 0 bases, with 24 bases remaining between them. CDR3 loop: CASSASGDVGGVSTDTQYF. CDR3 DNA: TGTGCCAGCAGTGCCTCCGGGGATGTTGGCGGGGTTAGCACAGATACGCAGTATTTT.

V is TRBV19 and J is TRBJ1-1; TRBD1 is a possible D gene (5 bases). The CDR3 spans 16 residues. CDR1 is LNHDA and CDR2 is SQIVND in the germline V gene (reference sequence). The V and J ends lost 5 bases and 0 bases respectively, with 16 bases between them. CDR3: CASSPPRRGLNTEAFF. For the CDR3, the DNA is TGTGCCAGTAGTCCACCTAGGAGGGGATTGAACACTGAAGCTTTCTTT.